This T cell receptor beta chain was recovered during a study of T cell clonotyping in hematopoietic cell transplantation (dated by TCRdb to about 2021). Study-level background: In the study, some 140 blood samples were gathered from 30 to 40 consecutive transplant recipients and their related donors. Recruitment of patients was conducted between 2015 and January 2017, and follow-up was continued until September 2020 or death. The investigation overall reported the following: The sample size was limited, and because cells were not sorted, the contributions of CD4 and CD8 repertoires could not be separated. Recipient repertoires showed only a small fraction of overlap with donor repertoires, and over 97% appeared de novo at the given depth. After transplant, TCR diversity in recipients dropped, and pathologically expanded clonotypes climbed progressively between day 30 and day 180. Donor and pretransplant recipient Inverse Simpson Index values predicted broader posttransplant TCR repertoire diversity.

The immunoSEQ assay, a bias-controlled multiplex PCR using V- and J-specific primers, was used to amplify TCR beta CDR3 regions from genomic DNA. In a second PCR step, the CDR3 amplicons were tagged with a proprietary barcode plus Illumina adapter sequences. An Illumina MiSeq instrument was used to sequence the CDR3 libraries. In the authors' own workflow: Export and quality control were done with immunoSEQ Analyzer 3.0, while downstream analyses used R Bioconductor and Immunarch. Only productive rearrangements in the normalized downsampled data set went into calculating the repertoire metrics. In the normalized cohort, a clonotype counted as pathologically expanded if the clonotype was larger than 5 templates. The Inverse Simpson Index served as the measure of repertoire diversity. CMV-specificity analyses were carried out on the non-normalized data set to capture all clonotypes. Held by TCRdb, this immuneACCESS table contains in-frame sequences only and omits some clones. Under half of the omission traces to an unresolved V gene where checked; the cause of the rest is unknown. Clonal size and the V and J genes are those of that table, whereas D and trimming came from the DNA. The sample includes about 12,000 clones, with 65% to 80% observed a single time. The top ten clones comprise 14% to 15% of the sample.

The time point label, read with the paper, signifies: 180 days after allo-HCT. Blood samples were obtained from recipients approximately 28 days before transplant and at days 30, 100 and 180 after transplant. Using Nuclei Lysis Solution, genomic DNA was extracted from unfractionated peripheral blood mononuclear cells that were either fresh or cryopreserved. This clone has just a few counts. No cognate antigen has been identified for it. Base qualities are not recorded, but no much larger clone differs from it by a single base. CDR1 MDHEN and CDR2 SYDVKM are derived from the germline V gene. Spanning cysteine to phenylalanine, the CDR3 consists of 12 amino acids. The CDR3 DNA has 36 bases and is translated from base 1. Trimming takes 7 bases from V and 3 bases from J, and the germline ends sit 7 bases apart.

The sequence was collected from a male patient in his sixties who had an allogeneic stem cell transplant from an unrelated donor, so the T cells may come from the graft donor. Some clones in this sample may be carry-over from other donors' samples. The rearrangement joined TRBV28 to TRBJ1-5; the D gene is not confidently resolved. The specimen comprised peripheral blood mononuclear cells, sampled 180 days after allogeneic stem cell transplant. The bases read TGTGCCAGCAAAGACAACAATCAGCCCCAGCATTTT. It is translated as CASKDNNQPQHF.